This T cell receptor (beta chain) appears in the sequencing data of a study of beta chain features in type 1 diabetes. Notes on the study in general: All four CD4+ subsets of Type 1 diabetes patients contained TCRB CDR3s that were moderately but significantly shorter.

This CDR3 region has 16 residues. Trimming cost V 3 bases and J 2 bases; bases outside gene matches: 9. Germline assignment: CDR1 KGHSH and CDR2 LQKENI. A remark on this clone: Its antigen is undetermined.

Purities in excess of 95% were seen in all sorted populations. The sequenced template was cDNA made from the entire isolated RNA. Sequencing of naive, central memory and regulatory T cell samples gave an average of around 3.5 million reads. Repertoires were generated with immunoSEQ multiplex PCR, while TCRdb's copy carries only in-frame clones and drops some. The sample shows over 200,000 clones, approximately 11% of them seen only once. V gene TRBV18 combines with J gene TRBJ2-5, with TRBD2 matching over 7 bases. The receptor was derived from a man younger than 40 with type 1 diabetes. Input material: naive CD4+ T cells from blood. CDR3 amino acids: CASSPPAGIFQETQYF. CDR3 bases: TGTGCCAGCTCACCTCCAGCGGGGATCTTTCAAGAGACCCAGTACTTC. Full variable domain (missing parts from reference TRBV18 and TRBJ2-5): NAGVMQNPRHLVRRRGQEARLRCSPMKGHSHVYWYRQLPEEGLKFMVYLQKENIIDESGMPKERFSAEFPKEGPSILRIQQVVRGDSAAYFCASSPPAGIFQETQYFGPGTRLLVL.